This passage covers 20 T cell receptor beta chains from one sample sequenced in a study of cytotoxic CD8 clonotypes in ibrutinib-treated CLL. This table comes from immunoSEQ multiplex PCR, and its TCRdb copy is limited to in-frame clones, with some not included. Of hundreds of thousands of clones listed, around four fifths are singletons. The sample consisted of PBMCs, taken before ibrutinib treatment. The receptors originated from a human donor with chronic lymphocytic leukemia.

The rearrangement joins TRBV10-3 to TRBJ2-1, with a weak D call TRBD2 (5 bases). The germline V gene encodes CDR1 ENHRY and CDR2 SYGVKD. Trimming left V 3 bases short and J 10 bases short, with 13 bases between. CDR3 size: 13 residues. CDR3 protein: CAISDRWEYEQFF. CDR3 sequence (DNA): TGTGCCATCAGTGACCGGTGGGAGTACGAGCAGTTCTTC.

The gene calls are TRBV7-2 and TRBJ2-7, with D tentatively TRBD1 (6 bases). The CDR3 is 14 residues long. Germline CDR1 reads SGHTA; CDR2 reads FQGNSA. The V gene lost 5 bases and the J gene lost 3 bases, with 14 bases spanning the gap. CDR3 residues: CASSQGPGDYEQYF. The CDR3 DNA is TGTGCCAGCAGCCAGGGTCCAGGGGACTACGAGCAGTACTTC.

The chain couples TRBV2 to TRBJ1-2; D is ambiguous. CDR3 length: 15 residues. The V and J ends lost 6 bases and 0 bases respectively, with 14 bases between them. Germline CDR1 is SNHLY and CDR2 is FYNNEI. The CDR3 is CASSFQGLANYGYTF. DNA of the CDR3: TGTGCCAGCAGCTTTCAAGGACTGGCTAACTATGGCTACACCTTC.

CDR3 sequence: CASSLTDSLKSYTF. DNA of the CDR3: TGCGCCAGCAGCTTGACCGACAGTCTCAAAAGCTACACCTTC. The chain has TRBV5-1 and TRBJ1-2; D is perhaps TRBD1 (5 bases). V dropped 1 base and J dropped 9 bases, with 16 bases sitting between them. Germline CDR1 is SGHRS and CDR2 is YFSETQ. This CDR3 is built from 14 residues.

This rearrangement joins TRBV9 to TRBJ2-2; D gene uncertain. The CDR3 totals 14 residues. V was pared by 6 bases and J by 0 bases, with 9 bases between. The germline CDR1 and CDR2 sequences are SGDLS and YYNGEE. The CDR3 DNA reads TGTGCCAGCACCACGTTCGCGAACACCGGGGAGCTGTTTTTT. It encodes CASTTFANTGELFF. Drawing the rest from reference TRBV9 and TRBJ2-2, the complete variable domain is DSGVTQTPKHLITATGQRVTLRCSPRSGDLSVYWYQQSLDQGLQFLIQYYNGEERAKGNILERFSAQQFPDLHSELNLSSLELGDSALYFCASTTFANTGELFFGEGSRLTVL.

The chain has TRBV7-2 and TRBJ2-2; D unresolved. The CDR3 spans 16 residues. The V end was cut by 7 bases, the J end by 4 bases, with 19 bases between. Germline lookup yields CDR1 SGHTA and CDR2 FQGNSA. The CDR3 here is CASTNPGQETTGELFF. DNA for the CDR3: TGTGCCAGCACCAATCCCGGGCAGGAGACCACCGGGGAGCTGTTTTTT.

The V call is TRBV27, the J call TRBJ2-3; tentatively, D is TRBD2 (5 bases). Trimming shortened V by 3 bases and J by 2 bases, and 9 bases separated the two germline ends. This CDR3 spans 14 amino acids. The germline CDR1 and CDR2 sequences are MNHEY and SMNVEV (reference sequence). The CDR3 loop is CASSFRDATDTQYF. CDR3 DNA sequence: TGTGCCAGCAGTTTTCGGGATGCCACAGATACGCAGTATTTT.

The chain recombines TRBV18 with TRBJ2-2; no reliable D call. The CDR3 is 15 amino acids. From germline, CDR1 is KGHSH and CDR2 LQKENI. V lost 0 bases, J lost 0 bases, and 5 bases lay in between. CDR3 coding DNA: TGTGCCAGCTCACCACCGGCCCCGAACACCGGGGAGCTGTTTTTT. Its protein is CASSPPAPNTGELFF.

This chain connects TRBV7-2 to TRBJ2-3; 8 bases match TRBD2. The CDR3 has 18 residues. Germline CDR1 is SGHTA and CDR2 is FQGNSA. V shed 5 bases and J 2 bases; nucleotides not matched to a gene: 15. CDR3 loop: CASSPNLFSGAHTDTQYF. DNA for the CDR3: TGTGCCAGCAGCCCAAATCTTTTTAGCGGGGCTCACACAGATACGCAGTATTTT.

The chain employs TRBV18 and TRBJ1-2; no definite D call. This CDR3 spans 13 amino acids. Trimming left V 4 bases short and J 8 bases short, with 14 bases between. In germline, CDR1 is KGHSH, CDR2 LQKENI. The CDR3 loop is CASSQAELRGYTF. Written as DNA, the CDR3 is TGTGCCAGCTCACAGGCTGAACTCAGGGGCTACACCTTC. Full variable domain (remainder filled in from reference TRBV18 and TRBJ1-2): NAGVMQNPRHLVRRRGQEARLRCSPMKGHSHVYWYRQLPEEGLKFMVYLQKENIIDESGMPKERFSAEFPKEGPSILRIQQVVRGDSAAYFCASSQAELRGYTFGSGTRLTVV.

This clone came up once. The chain recombines TRBV30 with TRBJ1-3; 7 bases match TRBD1. J lost 1 base, V lost 2 bases, and 5 bases had no gene match. The CDR3 loop spans 15 amino acids. Germline V gene data show CDR1 as GTSNPN and CDR2 as SVGIG (reference sequence). The CDR3 DNA reads as TGTGCCTGGAGTCGCAACAGGGGATCTGGAAACACCATATATTTT. It translates to CAWSRNRGSGNTIYF.

This clone showed up just a few times. V and J are TRBV15 and TRBJ1-1; D not certain. The V and J ends lost 1 base and 4 bases respectively, with 7 bases between them. CDR1 is LNHNV and CDR2 is YYDKDF in the germline V gene (reference sequence). The CDR3 sequence is 13 residues long. The DNA of the CDR3 is TGTGCCACCAGCAGAGGCGTGGGCACTGAAGCTTTCTTT. Encoded protein: CATSRGVGTEAFF. Looking up the rest from reference TRBV15 and TRBJ1-1 gives the full variable domain: DAMVIQNPRYQVTQFGKPVTLSCSQTLNHNVMYWYQQKSSQAPKLLFHYYDKDFNNEADTPDNFQSRRPNTSFCFLDIRSPGLGDTAMYLCATSRGVGTEAFFGQGTRLTVV.

This clone was detected a few times. V usage is TRBV4-1 and J usage is TRBJ2-2; a weak D match, TRBD2 (6 bases). Per the germline V gene, CDR1 is MGHRA and CDR2 is YSYEKL. The CDR3 runs 16 residues. V lost 4 bases to trimming and J lost 7 bases, with 19 bases between them. The CDR3 protein is CASSPLLGGIHGELFF. CDR3 nucleotides: TGCGCCAGCAGCCCACTCCTTGGCGGGATCCACGGGGAGCTGTTTTTT.

The chain has TRBV25-1 and TRBJ1-2; D is undetermined. V dropped 4 bases and J dropped 4 bases, with 7 bases sitting between them. Looked up from germline, CDR1 is MGHDK and CDR2 is SYGVNS. CDR3 length: 12 residues. Written as DNA, the CDR3 is TGTGCCAGCAGTGGCAACTCCTATGGCTACACCTTC. Its translation is CASSGNSYGYTF.

This clone was picked up a small number of times. The V and J genes are TRBV7-8 and TRBJ1-2; a possible D gene is TRBD1 (5 bases). The CDR3 spans 12 residues. V was trimmed by 0 bases and J by 6 bases, leaving 5 bases between them. Per the germline V gene, CDR1 is SGHVS and CDR2 is FQNEAQ. The CDR3 reads CASSLAGDGYTF. CDR3 nucleotide sequence: TGTGCCAGCAGCTTAGCAGGGGATGGCTACACCTTC.

This rearrangement joins TRBV5-4 to TRBJ2-7; possible D gene TRBD1, 8 bases. The germline V and J ends were trimmed by 5 bases and 5 bases, with 20 bases remaining between them. Germline-derived CDR1 and CDR2 are SGHNT and YYREEE (reference sequence). This CDR3 contains 15 residues. The CDR3 here is CASRQTGGGLDEQYF. Here the CDR3 DNA reads TGTGCCAGCAGGCAAACAGGGGGGGGATTGGACGAGCAGTACTTC.

The table lists this clone with a count of one. The CDR3: CASSIRGQGRYNEQFF. As DNA, the CDR3 is TGTGCCAGTAGTATAAGAGGGCAGGGGAGATACAATGAGCAGTTCTTC. This chain joins TRBV19 and TRBJ2-1; TRBD1 is a possible D gene (6 bases). Trimming removed 2 bases at V and 4 bases at J, with 15 bases between. CDR3 length: 16 amino acids. Per germline, CDR1 LNHDA and CDR2 SQIVND (reference sequence).

The table lists this clone with a few counts. This chain uses TRBV4-1 with TRBJ2-7, with TRBD2 matching 10 bases. This CDR3 region has 17 residues. The J segment lost 4 bases and the V segment lost 0 bases, leaving 9 bases of the junction unmatched. Germline V gene lookup returns CDR1 MGHRA and CDR2 YSYEKL. The CDR3 here is CASSQEGSASGRYEQYF. Written as DNA, the CDR3 is TGCGCCAGCAGCCAAGAAGGGTCGGCTAGCGGGAGATACGAGCAGTACTTC.

This chain joins TRBV25-1 and TRBJ1-1, with D unresolved. Germline CDR1 MGHDK, CDR2 SYGVNS. The CDR3 is made up of 11 amino acids. Trimming removed 3 bases from V and 8 bases from J, with 7 bases in between. The chain's CDR3 is CASSDNSEAFF. The CDR3 region has the DNA TGTGCCAGCAGTGACAACAGCGAAGCTTTCTTT. Based on the CDR3 plus reference TRBV25-1 and TRBJ1-1, the full variable domain is EADIYQTPRYLVIGTGKKITLECSQTMGHDKMYWYQQDPGMELHLIHYSYGVNSTEKGDLSSESTVSRIRTEHFPLTLESARPSHTSQYLCASSDNSEAFFGQGTRLTVV.

This clone was counted a single time. The rearrangement links TRBV5-1 to TRBJ2-3; D is undetermined. This CDR3 has 12 residues. Germline V CDR1 and CDR2: SGHRS, YFSETQ. Trimming stripped 3 bases from V and 6 bases from J, with 8 bases between. CDR3: CASSWPGDTQYF. The CDR3, as DNA: TGCGCCAGCAGCTGGCCCGGGGATACGCAGTATTTT.